This T cell receptor (beta chain) was observed in a study of OX40 agonist ivuxolimab in advanced cancers. V gave up 6 bases and J gave up 2 bases; unmatched junction bases: 16. There are 18 residues in the CDR3. CDR1 is MNHEY and CDR2 is SMNVEV in the germline V gene (reference sequence). TCRdb's copy holds only in-frame clones and misses some; the assay was immunoSEQ multiplex PCR. Of fewer than 25,000 clones listed, almost 85% are singletons. The sample consisted of CD4+ or CD8+ T cells sorted from blood, taken in a trial of the OX40 agonist ivuxolimab. This chain uses TRBV27 with TRBJ1-2; 9 bases map to TRBD1. The sequence derives from an adult with an advanced solid tumor such as melanoma, head and neck, liver or kidney cancer. CDR3 loop: CASSQYPFGTGSNYGYTF. In nucleotides, the CDR3 is TGTGCCAGCAGCCAATACCCCTTCGGGACAGGGTCCAACTATGGCTACACCTTC.